This section outlines one T cell receptor (beta chain) sequence together with its context. What it recognizes is unknown. It was with 60 Vbeta and 13 Jbeta primers that the PCR ran. Here immunoSEQ multiplex PCR was the method, and the copy in TCRdb shows in-frame clones only, minus some. The sample has some 130,000 clones; 82% are singletons. The data were taken from a study of cytomegalovirus exposure and HLA in healthy donors. Germline V lookup: CDR1 MNHNY, CDR2 SVGAGI (reference sequence). The CDR3 extends over 14 amino acids. V lost 2 bases to trimming and J lost 1 base, with 8 bases between them. The study's findings and limits: Beyond CMV serostatus, there was no information to go on about immune exposure. The study recorded 150 to 200 TCR beta chains that were cytomegalovirus-associated. In a later analysis, a missense DCLRE1C variant was linked to TCR beta V- and J-gene trimming.

Each donor was healthy, and each was a bone marrow donor. The clonotype comes from a woman aged 45-60 years in good health and CMV-seropositive. Material for sequencing was PBMCs. The J gene is TRBJ1-1, the V gene TRBV6-6, with D maybe TRBD1 (6 bases). CDR3 DNA sequence: TGTGCCAGCAGTTACGGGGGCGCGAACACTGAAGCTTTCTTT. Protein sequence: CASSYGGANTEAFF.